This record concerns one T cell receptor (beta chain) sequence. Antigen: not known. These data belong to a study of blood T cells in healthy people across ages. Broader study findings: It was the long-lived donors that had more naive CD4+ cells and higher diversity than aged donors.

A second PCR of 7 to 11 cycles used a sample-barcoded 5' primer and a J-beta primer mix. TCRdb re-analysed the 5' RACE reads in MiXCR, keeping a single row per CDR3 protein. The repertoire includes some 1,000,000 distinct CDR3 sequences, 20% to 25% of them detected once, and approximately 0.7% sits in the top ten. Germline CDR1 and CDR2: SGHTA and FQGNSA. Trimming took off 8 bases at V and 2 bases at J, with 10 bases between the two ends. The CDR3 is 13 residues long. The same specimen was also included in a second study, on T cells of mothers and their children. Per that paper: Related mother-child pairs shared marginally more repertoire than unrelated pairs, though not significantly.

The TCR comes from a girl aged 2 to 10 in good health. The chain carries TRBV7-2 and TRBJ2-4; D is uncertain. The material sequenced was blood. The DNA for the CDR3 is TGTGCCAGCGAAGAGGAACCCAAAAACATTCAGTACTTC. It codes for CASEEEPKNIQYF.